Sequencing of this T cell receptor beta chain was carried out in a study of cytotoxic CD8 clonotypes in ibrutinib-treated CLL. Across the study: The group held 11 relapsed/refractory and fewer than 16 treatment-naive patients, with 17 IGHV unmutated. Study conclusions and caveats: Starting clonality was above that of age-matched healthy donors and tracked circulating CD8+ T-cell counts. Clonotypes that were public were uncommon, and they contracted or stayed stable on treatment.

TCRdb keeps only in-frame clones here, not all; method: immunoSEQ multiplex PCR. The sample contains approximately 70,000 clones, 65% to 85% of which appear only once. Turning to this clone: Antigen specificity is unknown.

Germline CDR1 and CDR2: GTSNPN and SVGIG (reference sequence). Trimming took 2 bases from V and 6 from J; bases not matched to a gene: 10. CDR3 length: 15 residues. The sequence came from a human donor with chronic lymphocytic leukemia. The sample was PBMCs, taken at disease progression, from a patient treated with ibrutinib. The chain couples TRBV30 to TRBJ2-1; 7 nucleotides line up with TRBD2. In nucleotides, the CDR3 is TGTGCCTGGAGTCTGGGGCGGGGGTTAGGCAATGAGCAGTTCTTC. Protein: CAWSLGRGLGNEQFF.